A selection of T cell receptor beta chains follows, all from one sample in a study of cytomegalovirus exposure and HLA in healthy donors. The repertoire was sequenced with immunoSEQ multiplex PCR; TCRdb's copy has only in-frame clones and lacks some. In the table there are approximately 190,000 clones, roughly 73% of which are singletons. Specimen: PBMCs. These TCRs come from a woman younger than 45 in good health and CMV-seropositive. CDR3s include the opening cysteine and the closing phenylalanine or tryptophan. D genes are given only for firm matches. Part of the rows lack a size; the others show once, few, many or a class for expanded clones.

V	D	J	size	DNA	CDR3
TRBV28	-	TRBJ2-7	-	TGTGCCAGCAGCGGGATGGACTCGTTGATGGAGCAGTACTTC	CASSGMDSLMEQYF
TRBV20-1	-	TRBJ2-1	-	TGCAACATCCCCCAGAGGAGGGAGCAGTTCTTC	CNIPQRREQFF
TRBV6-1	TRBD1	TRBJ1-2	-	TGTGCCAGCAGTGAAGCCCCGGGACAGTACTATGGCTACACCTTC	CASSEAPGQYYGYTF
TRBV4-3	-	TRBJ2-2	-	TGCGCCAGCAGCCAAGAAGCATCACGGGGGGCTATAGGGGACACCGGGGAGCTGTTTTTT	CASSQEASRGAIGDTGELFF
TRBV6-5	TRBD1	TRBJ2-7	-	TGTGCCAGCAGTCGAGGGACAGGAACCTACGAGCAGTACTTC	CASSRGTGTYEQYF
TRBV11-1	TRBD2	TRBJ2-1	-	TGTGCCAGCAGCTCAGCCATCCCGGGGGGGCCGGGCAATGAGCAGTTCTTC	CASSSAIPGGPGNEQFF
TRBV5-4	TRBD1	TRBJ1-1	-	TGTGCCAGCAGCTCTCCCTTACAGGGGCGCACTGAAGCTTTCTTT	CASSSPLQGRTEAFF
TRBV4-1	-	TRBJ2-7	-	TGCGCCAGCAGCCTAAACCGCGGGGACAGAGTCTACGAGCAGTACTTC	CASSLNRGDRVYEQYF
TRBV9	-	TRBJ2-3	-	TGTGCCAGCAGCGTAGGGGTAGTAGCGACAGATACGCAGTATTTT	CASSVGVVATDTQYF
TRBV30	-	TRBJ1-2	-	TGTGCCTGGAGTGTAGGGGGTCGAAATGGCTACACCTTC	CAWSVGGRNGYTF
TRBV7-9	-	TRBJ1-2	few	TGTGCCAGCAGCTTAGGTATAGATGGCTACACCTTC	CASSLGIDGYTF
TRBV9	TRBD2	TRBJ2-1	few	TGTGCCAGCAGCGTAGACCCCCAGCGGGGGGGTGAGCAGTTCTTC	CASSVDPQRGGEQFF
TRBV6-5	TRBD2	TRBJ2-7	once	TGTGCCACGGCGGACGGGGGGACCTACGAGCAGTACTTC	CATADGGTYEQYF
TRBV6-1	-	TRBJ1-1	-	TGTGCCAGCAGTGTTACACGGGGATCGGGGCAAGGAGGGACTGAAGCTTTCTTT	CASSVTRGSGQGGTEAFF
TRBV5-1	TRBD1	TRBJ2-7	-	TGCGCCAGCAGTTCTGGACAGGGTTTCTTCCACGAGCAGTACTTC	CASSSGQGFFHEQYF
TRBV19	-	TRBJ2-7	-	TGTGCCAGTAGTATCACGGGACACAGCCTTTACGAGCAGTACTTC	CASSITGHSLYEQYF
TRBV5-1	TRBD2	TRBJ2-3	-	TGCGCCAGCAGCTTGGGGCGCGGAGCGGGAAGGACAGATACGCAGTATTTT	CASSLGRGAGRTDTQYF
TRBV5-1	-	TRBJ2-7	-	TGCGCCAGCAGCTTGGCCGCGAACTACGAGCAGTACTTC	CASSLAANYEQYF
TRBV30	-	TRBJ1-1	-	TGTGCCTGGACCTCTAAGAACACTGAAGCTTTCTTT	CAWTSKNTEAFF
TRBV28	TRBD1	TRBJ1-1	-	TGTGCCAGCAGTTCAACAGGGGGTCCGATGTACACTGAAGCTTTCTTT	CASSSTGGPMYTEAFF
TRBV5-4	-	TRBJ2-2	few	TGTGCCAGCAGCGTATCCGGGACACCCGTCTTCGGGGAGCTGTTTTTT	CASSVSGTPVFGELFF
TRBV9	TRBD2	TRBJ2-1	-	TGTGCCAGCAGCACGACGACTAGCGGGAGGAATGAGCAGTTCTTC	CASSTTTSGRNEQFF
TRBV7-9	TRBD1	TRBJ1-2	-	TGTGCCAGCAGCTTAGATGCAGGGGGAGGCGGCTACACCTTC	CASSLDAGGGGYTF
TRBV6-1	-	TRBJ1-6	-	TGTGCCAGCAGTGAAGTCGCAGGGCTTAATTCACCCCTCCACTTT	CASSEVAGLNSPLHF
TRBV7-7	TRBD2	TRBJ2-7	-	TGTGCCAGCAGCTCGGGGGGTTCCGAGCAGTACTTC	CASSSGGSEQYF
TRBV7-3	-	TRBJ1-5	-	TGTGCCAGCAGCTTAATTCGAGGTCAGCCCCAGCATTTT	CASSLIRGQPQHF
TRBV29-1	TRBD2	TRBJ2-1	-	TGCAGCGTAGTCAGCGGGAGAACATACAATGAGCAGTTCTTC	CSVVSGRTYNEQFF
TRBV18	-	TRBJ2-3	-	TGTGCCAGCTCACCACAAGCCATTTCGGATACGCAGTATTTT	CASSPQAISDTQYF
TRBV5-4	TRBD1	TRBJ1-2	-	TGTGCCAGCAGCGTCGACAAGGGACAGCTCTTCTATGGCTACACCTTC	CASSVDKGQLFYGYTF
TRBV5-8	TRBD1	TRBJ1-1	once	TGTGCCAGCAGCAGGGACAGGAACACTGAAGCTTTCTTT	CASSRDRNTEAFF
TRBV6-1	-	TRBJ1-2	-	TGTGCCAGCAGTGAAGGGGGAGCTAACTATGGCTACACCTTC	CASSEGGANYGYTF
TRBV6-6	TRBD1	TRBJ1-5	-	TGTGCCAGCAATGACAGGGATAGCAATCAGCCCCAGCATTTT	CASNDRDSNQPQHF
TRBV9	-	TRBJ2-7	-	TGTGCCAGCAGCGTAGTTTCGGGGAACTCGGCGGGGTCCACCTACGAGCAGTACTTC	CASSVVSGNSAGSTYEQYF
TRBV7-9	-	TRBJ1-2	-	TGTGCCAGCAGCTTAGCGCTCCGGACAGAGAACTATGGCTACACCTTC	CASSLALRTENYGYTF
TRBV28	TRBD1	TRBJ2-7	-	TGTGCCAGCAGTCTTGGGACAGGGGGGCGCTCGGCCTACGAGCAGTACTTC	CASSLGTGGRSAYEQYF